Described below is a single TCR beta chain sequence and its context. Its specificity is unknown. The repertoire was sequenced with immunoSEQ multiplex PCR; TCRdb's copy has only in-frame clones and lacks some. The sample shows tens of thousands of clones, approximately 79% of them seen only once. The germline V gene has CDR1 SGHVS and CDR2 FNYEAQ. The CDR3 covers 16 residues. V gave up 7 bases and J gave up 3 bases; unmatched junction bases: 8. This record comes from a study of OX40 agonist ivuxolimab in advanced cancers. About the study: Patients assigned to dose escalation were diagnosed with hepatocellular carcinoma, melanoma, renal cell or head and neck cancer. Previous treatment with anti-PD-1, anti-PD-L1 or anti-CTLA-4 therapy was allowed; 30% to 50% had received some. Patients achieving partial responses numbered three: one hepatocellular carcinoma case and two cutaneous melanoma cases.

General observations from the study: Normalized T-cell clonal expansion was also low in some nonresponders.

The rearrangement links TRBV7-6 to TRBJ2-2; 10 bases fit TRBD2. This receptor was taken from an adult with an advanced solid tumor such as melanoma, head and neck, liver or kidney cancer. The sequencing here drew on CD4+ or CD8+ T cells sorted from blood, taken in a trial of the OX40 agonist ivuxolimab. CDR3 DNA: TGTGCCAGCACCACCGCGACTAGCGGGCACACCGGGGAGCTGTTTTTT. This sequence encodes CASTTATSGHTGELFF.